One T cell receptor beta chain is described in this entry. Its specificity is unknown. Both 60 Vbeta primers and 13 Jbeta primers went into the PCR. Per the study methods: The count from a later analysis was some 80 million unique TCR beta chains, around 10 million of them shared. Sequencing used immunoSEQ multiplex PCR; TCRdb keeps in-frame clones, though not all of them. That table is the source of V, J and clone size, and D and trimming were worked out from the DNA. The sample shows some 200,000 clones, roughly 80% of them seen only once. The sample comes from a study of cytomegalovirus exposure and HLA in healthy donors. Trimming took 4 bases from V and 6 from J, leaving 18 bases between them. The CDR3 spans 15 residues. The germline V gene encodes CDR1 SGHNT and CDR2 YYREEE (reference sequence). The study, taken as a whole, reports: Most of the TCR beta V segments (in an earlier analysis) were productive either about 87% or about 30% of the time.

Sequencing was done on a sample of PBMCs. The receptor was derived from a man over 45 in good health and CMV-seronegative. The chain combines TRBV5-4 with TRBJ2-3, with D possibly being TRBD1 (7 bases). The CDR3 reads CASSQGGTKRDTQYF. The CDR3 nucleotides read TGTGCCAGCAGCCAGGGGGGTACCAAACGGGATACGCAGTATTTT.